A single sample gave rise to the 10 T cell receptor beta chains below, sequenced in a study of T cells after somatic rescue of genetic block. Using immunoSEQ multiplex PCR, the repertoire was profiled, and TCRdb retains in-frame clones only, with some absent. The sample shows under 850 clones, around 42% of them seen only once. Sample: peripheral blood mononuclear cells (PBMCs). These receptors were collected from a girl under three years old.

CDR3 sequence: CASSLTGNEKLFF. The CDR3 bases are TGTGCCAGCAGCTTAACAGGGAATGAAAAACTGTTTTTT. The chain links TRBV11-3 to TRBJ1-4; tentative D call: TRBD1 (6 bases). CDR1 SGHNT and CDR2 YENEEA come from the germline V gene. This CDR3 spans 13 amino acids. V shed 2 bases and J shed 5 bases, with 6 bases lying between them.

In its sample, this clone ranks as medium-sized. This chain uses TRBV7-6 with TRBJ2-7, with TRBD1 as a possible D gene (5 bases). The CDR3 spans 12 residues. V lost 2 bases and J 4 bases, leaving 6 bases between the germline ends. Germline V CDR1 and CDR2: SGHVS, FNYEAQ. The CDR3 sequence is CASSLQGYEQYF. The CDR3 region has the DNA TGTGCCAGCAGCTTACAGGGTTACGAGCAGTACTTC.

This clone came up a few times. The V and J genes are TRBV6-5 and TRBJ2-7; tentatively, D is TRBD1 (6 bases). The germline CDR1 and CDR2 sequences are MNHEY and SVGAGI. CDR3 size: 13 residues. V was shortened by 4 bases and J by 0 bases, with 7 bases between the two germline ends. CDR3 in DNA: TGTGCCAGCAGTTGGGACAACTCCTACGAGCAGTACTTC. Its translation is CASSWDNSYEQYF.

This clone is termed medium-sized. The chain links TRBV7-9 to TRBJ1-1; D ambiguous. Germline CDR1 and CDR2: SEHNR and FQNEAQ (reference sequence). V was clipped by 3 bases and J by 0 bases, with 8 bases between them. This CDR3 comprises 14 residues. CDR3 bases: TGTGCCAGCAGCTTCGGATCCATGAACACTGAAGCTTTCTTT. Translated: CASSFGSMNTEAFF.

The genes are TRBV11-2 and TRBJ1-1; a weak D match, TRBD1 (5 bases). The germline gives CDR1 SGHAT, CDR2 FQNNGV. The CDR3 is made up of 14 amino acids. The ends were cut back, 8 bases at V and 6 bases at J, with 19 bases in the middle. DNA of the CDR3: TGTGCCAGCTTTTTCGGGACTTCGGGCGCTGAAGCTTTCTTT. Translation gives CASFFGTSGAEAFF.

The genes are TRBV27 and TRBJ2-7, with 7 nucleotides matching TRBD1. After removal of 3 bases from V and 1 base from J, the junction contained 3 bases not matched to a gene. The CDR3 covers 14 residues. In germline, CDR1 is MNHEY, CDR2 SMNVEV (reference sequence). The CDR3 here is CASSFGTVSYEQYF. The CDR3 nucleotides read TGTGCCAGCAGTTTCGGGACAGTTTCCTACGAGCAGTACTTC.

By its share, this clone is medium-sized. This rearrangement joins TRBV11-3 to TRBJ2-2, with no clear D. CDR1 is SGHNT, CDR2 YENEEA, per germline. This CDR3 is built from 14 residues. The ends were cut back, 1 base at V and 2 bases at J, with 5 bases in the middle. The CDR3 loop reads CASSLVSNTGELFF. The CDR3 bases are TGTGCCAGCAGCTTAGTTTCCAACACCGGGGAGCTGTTTTTT.

The rearrangement joins TRBV7-2 to TRBJ1-2; 9 bases fit TRBD1. The germline gives CDR1 SGHTA, CDR2 FQGNSA. The CDR3 length is 16 residues. The ends lost 4 bases at V and 5 bases at J; junction bases unmatched: 11. The CDR3 loop is CASSSYSGTGRYGYTF. CDR3 DNA: TGTGCCAGCAGCTCATATTCCGGGACAGGGAGGTATGGCTACACCTTC. Together with reference TRBV7-2 and TRBJ1-2, the CDR3 gives the full variable domain: GAGVSQSPSNKVTEKGKDVELRCDPISGHTALYWYRQSLGQGLEFLIYFQGNSAPDKSGLPSDRFSAERTGGSVSTLTIQRTQQEDSAVYLCASSSYSGTGRYGYTFGSGTRLTVV.

This clone is labeled as large. This chain connects TRBV27 to TRBJ2-7; 9 bases map to TRBD1. Looked up from germline, CDR1 is MNHEY and CDR2 is SMNVEV (reference sequence). Trimming removed 3 bases from V and 1 base from J; junction bases left unmatched: 4. CDR3 length: 15 amino acids. CDR3 sequence: CASSFLGTGSYEQYF. CDR3 bases: TGTGCCAGCAGTTTCCTCGGGACAGGGTCCTACGAGCAGTACTTC.

The V gene is TRBV7-5, the J gene TRBJ2-7. TRBV7-5 is designated a pseudogene. This CDR3 comprises 12 residues. In DNA form, the CDR3 reads TGTGCCAGCAGCTCCTCGATCTACGAGCAGTACTTC. This sequence encodes CASSSSIYEQYF.